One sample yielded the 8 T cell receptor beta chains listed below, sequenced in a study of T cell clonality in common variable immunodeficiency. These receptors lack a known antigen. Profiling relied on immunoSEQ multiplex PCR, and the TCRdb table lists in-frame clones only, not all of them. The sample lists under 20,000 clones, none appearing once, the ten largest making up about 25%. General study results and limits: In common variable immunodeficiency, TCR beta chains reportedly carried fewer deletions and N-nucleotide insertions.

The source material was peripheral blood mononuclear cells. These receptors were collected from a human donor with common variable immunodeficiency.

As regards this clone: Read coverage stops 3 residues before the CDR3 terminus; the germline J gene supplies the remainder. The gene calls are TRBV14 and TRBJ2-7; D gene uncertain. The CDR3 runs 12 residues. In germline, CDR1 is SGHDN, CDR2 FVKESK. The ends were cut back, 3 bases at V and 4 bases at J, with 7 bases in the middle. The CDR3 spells CASSHRLYEQYF. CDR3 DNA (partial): TGTGCCAGCAGCCATAGACTTTACGAG. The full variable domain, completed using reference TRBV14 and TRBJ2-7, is EAGVTQFPSHSVIEKGQTVTLRCDPISGHDNLYWYRRVMGKEIKFLLHFVKESKQDESGMPNNRFLAERTGGTYSTLKVQPAELEDSGVYFCASSHRLYEQYFGPGTRLTVT.

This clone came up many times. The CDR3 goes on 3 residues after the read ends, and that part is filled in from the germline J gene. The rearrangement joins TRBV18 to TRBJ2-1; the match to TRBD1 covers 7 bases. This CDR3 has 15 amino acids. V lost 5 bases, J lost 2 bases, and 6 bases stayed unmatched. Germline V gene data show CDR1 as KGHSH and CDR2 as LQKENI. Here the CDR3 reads CASSYTGQTYNEQFF. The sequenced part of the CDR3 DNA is TGTGCCAGCTCATACACGGGACAGACCTACAATGAG.

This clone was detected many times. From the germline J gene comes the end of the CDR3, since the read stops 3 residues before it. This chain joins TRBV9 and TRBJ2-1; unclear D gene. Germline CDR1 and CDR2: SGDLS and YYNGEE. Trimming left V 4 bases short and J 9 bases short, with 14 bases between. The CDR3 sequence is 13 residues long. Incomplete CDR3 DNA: TGTGCCAGCAGCTCCCCCCCTCAACTTGAG. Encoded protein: CASSSPPQLE. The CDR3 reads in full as CASSSPPQLEQFF.

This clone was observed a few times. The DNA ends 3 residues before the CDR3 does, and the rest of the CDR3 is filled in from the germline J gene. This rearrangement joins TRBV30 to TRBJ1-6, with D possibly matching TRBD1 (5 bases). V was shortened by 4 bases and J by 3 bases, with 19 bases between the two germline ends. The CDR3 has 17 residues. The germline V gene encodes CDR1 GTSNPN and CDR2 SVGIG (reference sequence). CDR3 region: CAWTATNWGDYNSPLHF. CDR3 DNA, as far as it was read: TGTGCCTGGACCGCTACGAACTGGGGGGACTATAATTCACCC.

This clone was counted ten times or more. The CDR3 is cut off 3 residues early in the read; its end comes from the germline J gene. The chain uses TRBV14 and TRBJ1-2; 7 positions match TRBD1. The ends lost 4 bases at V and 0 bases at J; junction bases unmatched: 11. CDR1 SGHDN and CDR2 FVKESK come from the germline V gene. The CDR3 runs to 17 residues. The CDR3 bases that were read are TGTGCCAGCAGCCCCCTTCGGGGAGGGGGCCCTAACTATGGC. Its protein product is CASSPLRGGGPNYG. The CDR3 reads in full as CASSPLRGGGPNYGYTF.

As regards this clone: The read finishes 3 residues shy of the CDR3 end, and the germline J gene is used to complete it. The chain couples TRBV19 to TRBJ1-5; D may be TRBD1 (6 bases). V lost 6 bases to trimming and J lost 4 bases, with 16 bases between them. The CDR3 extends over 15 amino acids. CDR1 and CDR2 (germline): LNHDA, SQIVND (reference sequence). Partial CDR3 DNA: TGTGCCAGTAGCCCCCGGGACACCCTAAATCAGCCC. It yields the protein CASSPRDTLNQP. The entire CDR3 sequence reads CASSPRDTLNQPQHF.

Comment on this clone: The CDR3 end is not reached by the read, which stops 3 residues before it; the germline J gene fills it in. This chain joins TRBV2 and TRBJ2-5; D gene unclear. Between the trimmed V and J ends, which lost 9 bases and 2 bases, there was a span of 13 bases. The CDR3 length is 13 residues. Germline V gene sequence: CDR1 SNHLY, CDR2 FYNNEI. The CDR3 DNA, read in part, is TGTGCCAGACAAGTAGACAAGCAAGAGACC. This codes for CARQVDKQET. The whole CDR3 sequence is CARQVDKQETQYF.

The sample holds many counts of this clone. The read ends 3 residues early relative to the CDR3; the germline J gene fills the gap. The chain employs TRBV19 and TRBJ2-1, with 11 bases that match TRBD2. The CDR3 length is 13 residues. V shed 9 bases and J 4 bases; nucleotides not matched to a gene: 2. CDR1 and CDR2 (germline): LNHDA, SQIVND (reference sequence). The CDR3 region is CASGTSGYNEQFF. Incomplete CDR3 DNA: TGTGCCAGCGGGACTAGCGGTTACAATGAG.